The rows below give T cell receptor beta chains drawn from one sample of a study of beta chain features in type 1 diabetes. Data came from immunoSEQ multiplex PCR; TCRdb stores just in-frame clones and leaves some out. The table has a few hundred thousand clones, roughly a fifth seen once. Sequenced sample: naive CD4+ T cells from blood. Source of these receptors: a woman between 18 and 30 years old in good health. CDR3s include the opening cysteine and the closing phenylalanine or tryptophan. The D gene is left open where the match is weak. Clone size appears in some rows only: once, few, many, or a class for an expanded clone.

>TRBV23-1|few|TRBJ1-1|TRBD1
CASSQHGTVNTEAFF
TGCGCCAGCAGTCAGCATGGGACAGTTAACACTGAAGCTTTCTTT
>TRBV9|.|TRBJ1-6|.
CASSAVRNSPLHF
TGTGCCAGCAGCGCCGTCAGGAATTCACCCCTCCACTTT
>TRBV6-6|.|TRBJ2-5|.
CASRQTGRETQYF
TGTGCCAGCAGGCAAACGGGGAGGGAGACCCAGTACTTC
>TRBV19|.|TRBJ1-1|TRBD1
CASIQGANTEAFF
TGTGCCAGCATACAGGGGGCGAACACTGAAGCTTTCTTT
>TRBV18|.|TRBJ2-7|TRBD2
CASSPTSGSYEQYF
TGTGCCAGCTCACCGACTAGCGGGTCCTACGAGCAGTACTTC
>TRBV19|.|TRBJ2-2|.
CASSIQGLANTGELFF
TGTGCCAGTAGTATACAGGGGCTAGCGAACACCGGGGAGCTGTTTTTT
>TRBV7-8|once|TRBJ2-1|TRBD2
CASSLGRLAVKGNEQFF
TGTGCCAGCAGCTTGGGTCGACTAGCGGTTAAGGGCAATGAGCAGTTCTTC
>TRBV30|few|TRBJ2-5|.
CAWSALQETQYF
TGTGCCTGGAGTGCCCTTCAAGAGACCCAGTACTTC
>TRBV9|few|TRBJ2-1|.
CASSAQGRGVGEQFF
TGTGCCAGCAGCGCACAGGGGCGCGGGGTGGGTGAGCAGTTCTTC
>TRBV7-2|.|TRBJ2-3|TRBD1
CASSTLGQGTRGTDTQYF
TGTGCCAGCAGCACCTTGGGACAGGGTACGAGAGGCACAGATACGCAGTATTTT
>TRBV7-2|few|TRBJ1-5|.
CASGGGNQPQHF
TGTGCCTCTGGGGGGGGCAATCAGCCCCAGCATTTT
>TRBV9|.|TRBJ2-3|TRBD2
CASSGSGGADTQYF
TGTGCCAGCAGCGGTAGCGGGGGTGCAGATACGCAGTATTTT
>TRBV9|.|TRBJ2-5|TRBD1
CASSAGGEETQYF
TGTGCCAGCAGCGCAGGGGGCGAGGAGACCCAGTACTTC
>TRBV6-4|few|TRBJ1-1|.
CASSDLRLLNTEAFF
TGTGCCAGCAGTGACCTCAGACTTTTGAACACTGAAGCTTTCTTT
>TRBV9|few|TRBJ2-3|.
CASSVVPGTDTQYF
TGTGCCAGCAGCGTAGTTCCCGGCACAGATACGCAGTATTTT
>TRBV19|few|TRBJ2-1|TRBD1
CASQGDSNYNEQFF
TGTGCCTCTCAGGGGGACAGTAACTACAATGAGCAGTTCTTC
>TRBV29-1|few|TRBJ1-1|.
CSVQGFVTEAFF
TGCAGCGTTCAGGGGTTCGTCACTGAAGCTTTCTTT
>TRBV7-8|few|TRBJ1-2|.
CASSLDAGHYGYTF
TGTGCCAGCAGCTTAGATGCGGGCCACTATGGCTACACCTTC
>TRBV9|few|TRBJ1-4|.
CASSPLGGPWRLFF
TGTGCCAGCAGCCCTTTGGGGGGACCCTGGAGACTGTTTTTT
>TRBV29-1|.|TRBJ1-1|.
CSVGGHNTEAFF
TGCAGCGTTGGGGGCCATAACACTGAAGCTTTCTTT
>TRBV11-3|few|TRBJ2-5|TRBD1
CASSPDRGRRETQYF
TGTGCCAGCAGCCCCGACAGGGGTCGGCGCGAGACCCAGTACTTC
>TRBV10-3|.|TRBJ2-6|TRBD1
CAVGTGSIGANVLTF
TGTGCCGTGGGGACAGGGAGCATCGGGGCCAACGTCCTGACTTTC
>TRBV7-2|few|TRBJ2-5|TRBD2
CASSLGSGTTRGVTQYF
TGTGCCAGCAGCTTAGGGAGCGGGACTACCCGTGGTGTGACCCAGTACTTC
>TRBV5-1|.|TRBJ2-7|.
CASSYGTSTYEQYF
TGCGCCAGCAGCTACGGGACTTCCACCTACGAGCAGTACTTC
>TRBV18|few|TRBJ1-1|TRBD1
CASSKATGVNTEAFF
TGTGCCAGCTCAAAGGCAACAGGGGTGAACACTGAAGCTTTCTTT
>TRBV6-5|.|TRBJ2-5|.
CASSYSTGIGETQYF
TGTGCCAGCAGTTACTCGACGGGGATAGGAGAGACCCAGTACTTC
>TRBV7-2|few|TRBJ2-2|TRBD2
CASSQRTSATGELFF
TGTGCCAGCAGCCAACGGACTAGCGCGACCGGGGAGCTGTTTTTT
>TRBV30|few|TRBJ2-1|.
CAWTRKASYNEQFF
TGTGCCTGGACTAGGAAGGCCTCCTACAATGAGCAGTTCTTC
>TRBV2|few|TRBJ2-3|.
CASSVGTDTQYF
TGTGCCAGCAGTGTAGGCACAGATACGCAGTATTTT
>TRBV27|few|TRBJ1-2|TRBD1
CASSPRTGDNYGYTF
TGTGCCAGCAGTCCCAGGACAGGAGACAACTATGGCTACACCTTC
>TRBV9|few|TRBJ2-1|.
CASSPRTDNRNEQFF
TGTGCCAGCAGCCCCCGGACAGACAACCGGAATGAGCAGTTCTTC
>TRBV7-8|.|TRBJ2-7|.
CASSGSSYEQYF
TGTGCCAGCAGCGGTAGCTCCTACGAGCAGTACTTC
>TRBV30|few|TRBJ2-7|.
CAWSYPPSSYEQYF
TGTGCCTGGAGTTACCCCCCTAGCTCCTACGAGCAGTACTTC
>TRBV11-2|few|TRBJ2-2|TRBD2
CASRSMGGGAATGELFF
TGTGCCAGCAGGTCCATGGGCGGGGGGGCTGCCACCGGGGAGCTGTTTTTT
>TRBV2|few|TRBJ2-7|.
CASSRGGEQYF
TGTGCCAGCTCCAGGGGCGGCGAGCAGTACTTC
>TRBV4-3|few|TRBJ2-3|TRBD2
CASSLYSSGNTDTQYF
TGCGCCAGCAGCCTCTACTCTAGCGGGAACACAGATACGCAGTATTTT
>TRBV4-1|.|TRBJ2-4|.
CASSQLGLAKNIQYF
TGCGCCAGCAGCCAATTGGGACTAGCCAAAAACATTCAGTACTTC
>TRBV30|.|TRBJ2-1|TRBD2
CAWNPAGLAKDEQFF
TGTGCCTGGAACCCGGCGGGACTAGCGAAGGATGAGCAGTTCTTC
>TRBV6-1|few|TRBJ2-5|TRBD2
CASNAGEGTQYF
TGTGCCAGCAACGCGGGGGAGGGGACCCAGTACTTC
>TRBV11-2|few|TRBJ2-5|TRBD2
CASSPYGTSGRETQYF
TGTGCCAGCAGCCCCTACGGGACTAGCGGGCGGGAGACCCAGTACTTC
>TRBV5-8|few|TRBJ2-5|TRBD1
CASGSQGAQETQYF
TGTGCCAGCGGCTCCCAGGGGGCCCAAGAGACCCAGTACTTC
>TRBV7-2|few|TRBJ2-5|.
CASSLMNRGAETQYF
TGTGCCAGCAGCTTGATGAATAGGGGCGCAGAGACCCAGTACTTC
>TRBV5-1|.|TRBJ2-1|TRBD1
CASSPGTGINEQFF
TGCGCCAGCAGCCCCGGGACAGGGATCAATGAGCAGTTCTTC
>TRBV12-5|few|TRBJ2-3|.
CASAYSGVQDTQYF
TGTGCTAGTGCCTATAGCGGAGTCCAAGATACGCAGTATTTT
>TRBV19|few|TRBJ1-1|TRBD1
CASSAQGRWTEAFF
TGTGCCAGTAGTGCACAGGGGAGATGGACTGAAGCTTTCTTT
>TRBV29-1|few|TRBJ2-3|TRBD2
CSVEASGRTDTQYF
TGCAGCGTTGAAGCTAGCGGGAGAACAGATACGCAGTATTTT
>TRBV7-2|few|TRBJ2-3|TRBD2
CASSAGTSASSTDTQYF
TGTGCCAGCAGCGCCGGGACTAGCGCCTCTAGCACAGATACGCAGTATTTT
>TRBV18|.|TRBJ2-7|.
CASSLTLSGKYEQYF
TGTGCCAGCTCACTTACCCTGTCGGGAAAATACGAGCAGTACTTC
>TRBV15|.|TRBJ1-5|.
CATSRDQWGDNQPQHF
TGTGCCACCAGCAGAGATCAATGGGGAGACAATCAGCCCCAGCATTTT
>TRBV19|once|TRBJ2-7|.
CASSRGESSYEQYF
TGTGCCAGTAGCCGGGGAGAGAGCTCCTACGAGCAGTACTTC
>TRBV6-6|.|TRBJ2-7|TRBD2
CASSPSGVAYEQYF
TGTGCCAGCAGTCCTAGCGGGGTAGCTTACGAGCAGTACTTC
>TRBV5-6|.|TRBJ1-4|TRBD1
CASSWPGQGREKLFF
TGTGCCAGCAGCTGGCCGGGACAGGGGAGGGAAAAACTGTTTTTT
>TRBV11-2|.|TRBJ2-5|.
CASSHTPGRRGETQYF
TGTGCCAGCAGCCATACCCCCGGGAGACGCGGGGAGACCCAGTACTTC
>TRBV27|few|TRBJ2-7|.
CASSPRQASSYEQYF
TGTGCCAGCAGCCCAAGGCAGGCGAGCTCCTACGAGCAGTACTTC